A single sample is the source of the 27 T cell receptor beta chains below, sequenced in a study of technical replicates of blood from a few donors. Repertoires were generated with immunoSEQ multiplex PCR, while TCRdb's copy carries only in-frame clones and drops some. Found here are 60,000 to 90,000 clones, around 90% of them singletons; the top ten hold approximately 0.37%. Sequencing was carried out using T cells isolated from PBMCs. The receptor source for this set is a human donor in good health.

V and J are TRBV18 and TRBJ2-6; possibly TRBD1 for D (6 bases). Germline CDR1 and CDR2: KGHSH and LQKENI. V lost 2 bases and J lost 0, with 8 bases in between. The CDR3 contains 16 residues. The CDR3 bases are TGTGCCAGCTCACCAGGACAGTTCTCTGGGGCCAACGTCCTGACTTTC. Its translation is CASSPGQFSGANVLTF.

The chain employs TRBV28 and TRBJ1-2; D not resolved. V was cut by 2 bases and J by 3 bases, with 4 bases left in between. CDR1 and CDR2 (germline): MDHEN, SYDVKM. This CDR3 is built from 12 residues. The CDR3, as DNA: TGTGCCAGCAGTTTACCTTACTATGGCTACACCTTC. As protein: CASSLPYYGYTF.

The chain links TRBV5-6 to TRBJ2-1; no clear D. From germline, CDR1 is SGHDT and CDR2 YYEEEE. The length of the CDR3 is 14 residues. Trimming shortened V by 6 bases and J by 3 bases, and 13 bases separated the two germline ends. CDR3 sequence: CASIRGRNYNEQFF. DNA of the CDR3: TGTGCCAGCATCCGAGGAAGGAACTACAATGAGCAGTTCTTC.

The chain couples TRBV6-5 to TRBJ2-1, with TRBD1 identical over 8 bases. The J segment lost 5 bases and the V segment lost 4 bases, leaving 7 bases of the junction unmatched. From germline, CDR1 is MNHEY and CDR2 SVGAGI. The CDR3 is 15 amino acids. CDR3 in DNA: TGTGCCAGCAGTTTTAACAGGGGGGATAACAATGAGCAGTTCTTC. As protein: CASSFNRGDNNEQFF.

J is TRBJ1-2 and V is TRBV6-5, with D unclear. The CDR3 runs to 13 residues. Germline loops: CDR1 MNHEY, CDR2 SVGAGI. V was clipped by 5 bases and J by 4 bases, with 11 bases between them. The CDR3 is CASSADLFYGYTF. The CDR3 bases are TGTGCCAGCAGTGCGGATCTTTTCTATGGCTACACCTTC.

The gene calls are TRBV5-1 and TRBJ2-7, with D tentatively TRBD1 (6 bases). V lost 4 bases to trimming and J lost 3 bases, with 17 bases between them. Germline V lookup: CDR1 SGHRS, CDR2 YFSETQ. The CDR3 has 15 residues. The CDR3 is CASSPTGTVDYEQYF. DNA for the CDR3: TGCGCCAGCAGCCCCACAGGGACCGTAGACTACGAGCAGTACTTC. Filled out from reference TRBV5-1 and TRBJ2-7, the complete variable domain reads KAGVTQTPRYLIKTRGQQVTLSCSPISGHRSVSWYQQTPGQGLQFLFEYFSETQRNKGNFPGRFSGRQFSNSRSEMNVSTLELGDSALYLCASSPTGTVDYEQYFGPGTRLTVT.

The J gene is TRBJ2-5, the V gene TRBV29-1; no clear D gene. The J call may be in error: the DNA end matches TRBJ2-7 better. The CDR3 is made up of 12 amino acids. Germline CDR1 is SQVTM and CDR2 is ANQGSEA. CDR3 residues: CSAVKGISEQYF. CDR3 sequence (DNA): TGCAGCGCTGTTAAAGGGATTAGCGAGCAGTACTTC.

This chain uses TRBV7-2 with TRBJ2-2; 8 nucleotides line up with TRBD2. Trimming at V came to 7 bases and at J to 5 bases, leaving 15 bases not matched to a gene. The CDR3 has 17 amino acids. Germline CDR1 is SGHTA and CDR2 is FQGNSA. CDR3: CASTTPEHLAGTGELFF. CDR3 sequence (DNA): TGTGCCAGCACCACCCCAGAACATCTAGCGGGTACCGGGGAGCTGTTTTTT.

The chain joins TRBV28 to TRBJ2-1; 8 bases line up with TRBD2. The ends lost 5 bases at V and 5 bases at J; junction bases unmatched: 8. The CDR3 has 15 residues. Germline CDR1 is MDHEN and CDR2 is SYDVKM. The CDR3 bases are TGTGCCAGCAGTGCCATAGCGGGAATGGACAATGAGCAGTTCTTC. Amino acid sequence: CASSAIAGMDNEQFF.

This clone was observed a single time. This rearrangement joins TRBV29-1 to TRBJ1-2, with TRBD1 identical over 8 bases. CDR3 length: 12 residues. CDR1 is SQVTM and CDR2 is ANQGSEA in the germline V gene. V lost 4 bases and J lost 6; bases outside the gene matches: 4. The CDR3 loop is CSVGDRKDGYTF. The CDR3 nucleotides read TGCAGCGTTGGGGACAGGAAGGATGGCTACACCTTC.

This chain joins TRBV28 and TRBJ2-7, with D possibly TRBD1 on 7 matching bases. CDR3 length: 10 amino acids. Between the trimmed V and J ends, which lost 10 bases and 4 bases, there was a span of 8 bases. Germline lookup yields CDR1 MDHEN and CDR2 SYDVKM. The CDR3, as DNA: TGTGCCACAGGGGGGTACGAGCAGTACTTC. Amino acids: CATGGYEQYF.

V usage is TRBV6-5 and J usage is TRBJ2-2; 10 nucleotides agree with TRBD2. The CDR3 totals 16 residues. V was pared by 4 bases and J by 5 bases, with 7 bases of the junction left unmatched. The germline V gene has CDR1 MNHEY and CDR2 SVGAGI. CDR3 nucleotides: TGTGCCAGCAGTTGGGGATTAGCGGGAGGAACCGGGGAGCTGTTTTTT. It yields the protein CASSWGLAGGTGELFF.

The gene calls are TRBV6-1 and TRBJ1-1, with a weak D call TRBD1 (6 bases). Trimming removed 7 bases from V and 10 bases from J, with 19 bases in between. CDR3 size: 13 residues. Germline CDR1 is MNHNS and CDR2 is SASEGT. The CDR3 DNA reads TGTGCCAGCACCCCTGGGGGGGGCTTTAGAGCTTTCTTT. Protein sequence: CASTPGGGFRAFF.

About this clone itself: Other DNA sequences in the sample encode the same CDR3. V usage is TRBV29-1 and J usage is TRBJ1-1; no reliable D call. CDR1 is SQVTM, CDR2 ANQGSEA, per germline. Trimming took off 4 bases at V and 0 bases at J, with 6 bases between the two ends. This CDR3 has 12 amino acids. The CDR3 bases are TGCAGCGTTGTGGGAGTGAACACTGAAGCTTTCTTT. As protein: CSVVGVNTEAFF.

V and J are TRBV7-6 and TRBJ1-1; no definite D call. The CDR3 length is 13 residues. V dropped 5 bases and J dropped 0 bases, with 7 bases sitting between them. Germline V gives CDR1 SGHVS, CDR2 FNYEAQ. The CDR3 is CASSPNLNTEAFF. The DNA for the CDR3 is TGTGCCAGCAGCCCTAACTTGAACACTGAAGCTTTCTTT.

The gene calls are TRBV7-6 and TRBJ2-6; TRBD2 matches at 7 bases. This CDR3 contains 19 residues. The germline gives CDR1 SGHVS, CDR2 FNYEAQ. The V segment lost 0 bases and the J segment 1 base; nucleotides outside the gene matches: 9. The CDR3 protein is CASSLAGRESDSGANVLTF. CDR3 DNA sequence: TGTGCCAGCAGCTTAGCAGGGCGGGAGTCCGATTCTGGGGCCAACGTCCTGACTTTC.

This chain joins TRBV5-1 and TRBJ1-1; 8 bases agree with TRBD1. The CDR3 contains 14 residues. Germline V gives CDR1 SGHRS, CDR2 YFSETQ. Trimming removed 1 base from V and 3 bases from J; junction bases left unmatched: 2. The CDR3 sequence is CASSLTGGDTEAFF. The CDR3 bases are TGCGCCAGCAGCTTGACAGGGGGGGACACTGAAGCTTTCTTT.

The chain has TRBV9 and TRBJ2-2, with D possibly matching TRBD2 (5 bases). Trimming removed 0 bases at V and 4 bases at J, with 13 bases between. This CDR3 has 16 residues. The germline gives CDR1 SGDLS, CDR2 YYNGEE. DNA of the CDR3: TGTGCCAGCAGCGTAGCGGGAAGGGTGGGCACCGGGGAGCTGTTTTTT. This codes for CASSVAGRVGTGELFF.

V and J are TRBV6-6 and TRBJ2-7; 7 positions agree with TRBD1. There are 15 residues in the CDR3. Germline loops: CDR1 MNHNY, CDR2 SVGAGI (reference sequence). The trim removed 2 bases at V and 4 bases at J, leaving 8 bases unmatched. CDR3 DNA sequence: TGTGCCAGCAGTTACCATACCGGGACAGAATACGAGCAGTACTTC. Its protein product is CASSYHTGTEYEQYF.

The rearrangement links TRBV28 to TRBJ2-1; 9 nucleotides agree with TRBD2. CDR1 is MDHEN, CDR2 SYDVKM, per germline. V lost 4 bases to trimming and J lost 0 bases; unmatched junction nucleotides: 1. This CDR3 comprises 15 residues. The CDR3: CASSSSGNSYNEQFF. Written as DNA, the CDR3 is TGTGCCAGCAGTTCTAGCGGGAACTCCTACAATGAGCAGTTCTTC.

Only one count was recorded for this clone. The rearrangement links TRBV28 to TRBJ2-7, with 9 bases aligning to TRBD2. There are 14 residues in the CDR3. Germline V gives CDR1 MDHEN, CDR2 SYDVKM. V shed 1 base, J shed 4 bases, and the junction held 2 bases outside the gene matches. The CDR3 spells CASSLLAGEYEQYF. The DNA of the CDR3 is TGTGCCAGCAGTTTATTAGCGGGAGAATACGAGCAGTACTTC.

The sample holds one count of this clone. This chain connects TRBV6-1 to TRBJ1-3, with TRBD1 matching over 7 bases. Germline V gives CDR1 MNHNS, CDR2 SASEGT. With 9 bases clipped from V and 5 bases from J, the junction kept 13 bases outside the gene matches. The CDR3 runs to 15 residues. The CDR3 bases are TGTGCCAGTAACGTAGTAGGGACAGCACGAAACACCATATATTTT. Translation: CASNVVGTARNTIYF.

The rearrangement links TRBV7-3 to TRBJ2-7, with 9 nucleotides matching TRBD1. The CDR3 is made up of 16 amino acids. Germline V CDR1 and CDR2: SGHTA, FQGTGA. Trimming cost V 5 bases and J 3 bases; bases outside gene matches: 11. The CDR3 loop reads CASSPYSGTGNYEQYF. The CDR3 nucleotides are TGTGCCAGCAGCCCCTATTCCGGGACAGGGAACTACGAGCAGTACTTC.

The chain employs TRBV7-9 and TRBJ1-1; D not resolved. Germline V gene sequence: CDR1 SEHNR, CDR2 FQNEAQ (reference sequence). The CDR3 is 13 amino acids. V shed 5 bases and J shed 3 bases, with 10 bases lying between them. The CDR3 DNA follows: TGTGCCAGCAGCCGAGTCGCCTACACTGAAGCTTTCTTT. It yields the protein CASSRVAYTEAFF. The full variable domain, its missing parts supplied by reference TRBV7-9 and TRBJ1-1, is DTGVSQNPRHKITKRGQNVTFRCDPISEHNRLYWYRQTLGQGPEFLTYFQNEAQLEKSRLLSDRFSAERPKGSFSTLEIQRTEQGDSAMYLCASSRVAYTEAFFGQGTRLTVV.

The chain uses TRBV6-5 and TRBJ2-7, with 7 bases matching TRBD1. V was pared by 0 bases and J by 0 bases, with 5 bases of the junction left unmatched. This CDR3 contains 16 residues. Germline lookup yields CDR1 MNHEY and CDR2 SVGAGI. The CDR3: CASSYSTGESSYEQYF. The DNA for the CDR3 is TGTGCCAGCAGTTACTCCACAGGGGAGAGCTCCTACGAGCAGTACTTC.

The rearrangement links TRBV6-1 to TRBJ2-2; 8 bases are a match to TRBD2. Trimming cost V 6 bases and J 1 base; bases outside gene matches: 4. Germline V gene sequence: CDR1 MNHNS, CDR2 SASEGT. This CDR3 region has 15 residues. The CDR3 sequence: CASRVLAVNTGELFF. For the CDR3, the DNA is TGTGCCAGCAGAGTACTAGCGGTGAACACCGGGGAGCTGTTTTTT.

The genes are TRBV13 and TRBJ2-1; possible D gene TRBD2, 5 bases. The V and J ends lost 4 bases and 9 bases respectively, with 16 bases between them. This CDR3 comprises 14 residues. Per the germline V gene, CDR1 is PRHDT and CDR2 is FYEKMQ (reference sequence). The CDR3 DNA is TGTGCCAGCAGCTCTCCTCTAGCCTCCAGTGAGCAGTTCTTC. Translation: CASSSPLASSEQFF. Variable domain in full (rest from reference TRBV13 and TRBJ2-1): AAGVIQSPRHLIKEKRETATLKCYPIPRHDTVYWYQQGPGQDPQFLISFYEKMQSDKGSIPDRFSAQQFSDYHSELNMSSLELGDSALYFCASSSPLASSEQFFGPGTRLTVL.